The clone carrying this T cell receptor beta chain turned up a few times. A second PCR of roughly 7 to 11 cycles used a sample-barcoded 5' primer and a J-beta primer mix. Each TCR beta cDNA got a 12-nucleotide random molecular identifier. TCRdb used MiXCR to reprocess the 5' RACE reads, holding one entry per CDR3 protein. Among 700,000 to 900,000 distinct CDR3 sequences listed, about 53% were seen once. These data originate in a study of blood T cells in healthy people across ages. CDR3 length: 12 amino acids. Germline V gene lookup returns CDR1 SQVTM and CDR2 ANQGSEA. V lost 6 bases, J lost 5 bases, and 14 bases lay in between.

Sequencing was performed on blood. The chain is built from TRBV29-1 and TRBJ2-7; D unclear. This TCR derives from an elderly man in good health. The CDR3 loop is CSVAVSWDEQYF. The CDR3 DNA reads TGCAGCGTGGCAGTCTCTTGGGACGAGCAGTACTTC.